This entry is about one T cell receptor (beta chain). This clonotype is judged large (0.1 to 1%). Its recognized antigen is unknown. Per-base quality was not reported, and no clone a single base away is much larger than it. The germline V gene yields MDHEN for CDR1 and SYDVKM for CDR2. V has 6 bases trimmed and J has 1 base trimmed; junction bases matching no gene number 7. The cysteine opens and the phenylalanine closes a CDR3 of 15 amino acids. Solely the CDR3 DNA is kept, with 45 bases framed from the first base. The data are from a study of circulating CD8 cells and anti-PD-1 response in melanoma (dated by TCRdb to about 2020). Regarding the complete study: Nivolumab was administered to patients intravenously at 3 mg/kg every 2 weeks. In on-treatment samples, a biotinylated anti-human IgG4 antibody was used to detect PD-1. The TCR repertoire analysis included some eleven melanoma patients, of whom 7 were non-responders and 4 were responders. Patients with complete or partial responses were classified as responders, and patients with stable or progressive disease (RECIST v1.1) were classified as non-responders. Of the 13 patients in the melanoma cohort, anti-PD-1 was received as first-line therapy by seven patients, and prior targeted therapy or immunotherapy had been received by six patients. What the study reported, not specific to this receptor: The authors pointed out that the cohort included both treatment-naive and previously treated patients, and that this mix could influence the results. Tumor material was not accessible, so tumor reactivity was assessed by peptide assays on expanded sorted subsets instead. The highest diversity was observed in the DNEG repertoire, similar and higher clonality was shown by the PD-1 and DPOS repertoires, and the lowest diversity was found in the TIGIT repertoires. The published TCR repertoire comparisons relied only on baseline and M1 samples from a small cohort that had few responders. Repertoires were largely private between subsets, with under 8% of TRB clonotypes shared at M1; sharing was highest between DPOS and TIGIT. Experiments were generally performed without replicates because of limited material.

A BD FACSAria II cell sorter was used to sort four subsets, defined by PD-1 and/or TIGIT, from live CD3+CD8+TCRalphabeta+ cells. To characterize how relevant each subset is to anti-PD-1 therapy response, circulating CD8 T cells were sorted into four subsets based on PD-1 and TIGIT expression. For each sorted CD8 T-cell subset, both the TCR alpha and TCR beta chains were sequenced. Peripheral blood was collected at three points: before the first anti-PD-1 injection, after two injections and after four injections. PBMCs were isolated immediately by Ficoll gradient centrifugation. Until use, PBMCs were cryopreserved in liquid nitrogen in RPMI containing about 20% FCS and about 10% DMSO. After thawing, PBMCs were stained with a viability dye plus antibodies against CD3, CD8alpha, TCRalphabeta, PD-1 and TIGIT. The RNeasy Kit was used to extract total RNA, and all samples came in with a RIN above 7. Sequencing relied on a NextSeq 500. The QIAseq Immune Repertoire RNA Library Kit, Human TCR Panel was used to prepare TCR libraries from around 15 ng of total RNA. Sequencing of the TCR libraries was done on an Illumina NextSeq with a Mid Output V2 kit and asymmetric 261x41 paired-end reads. Each TCR library was diluted to roughly 3.8 nM, pooled, denatured and loaded at approximately 0.96 pM. On the study's bioinformatics: The QIAGEN GeneGlobe Data Analysis Center was used to process TCR FASTQ files, and downstream analysis was done in R 3.5.2. Clonality was calculated as one minus Shannon entropy normalized by the log of the number of unique productive sequences. Within each subset, Fisher exact tests at 5% FDR identified TRA or TRB clonotypes differing in abundance between baseline and M1. Differentially abundant clonotypes were grouped as emerging, expanding, contracting or non-expanding/contracting. Morisita's overlap index was used to measure repertoire overlap between patients. The public reads were quality trimmed at Q25 with fastp and then assembled into clones with MiXCR by TCRdb, keeping productive beta chains. Each CDR3 protein appears once, grouped with its most common genes and DNA. The V and J calls were determined by TCRdb, not by the authors. The sample yields around 280 distinct CDR3 sequences; 12% to 15% were counted once. Jointly, the top ten make up 85% to 90% of the sample.

Recombination joined TRBV28 with TRBJ2-3; 7 middle bases align to TRBD1. The TCR was taken from a human donor with melanoma. The sequencing here drew on CD8+ T cells from PBMCs, taken at baseline or after one month of anti-PD-1 therapy (not recorded which). The CDR3 has the sequence CASSLDRVGTDTQYF. In nucleotide form, the sequence is TGTGCCAGCAGCCTTGACAGGGTCGGCACAGATACGCAGTATTTT.